This T cell receptor (beta chain) was recovered during a study of low-dose radiotherapy and immunotherapy resistance in tumors. About the study: With fractions of 0.5 Gy given every 2 weeks, Cohort 1 accumulated a total of 6.5 Gy. Oral aspirin 300 mg was taken by patients daily for four cycles from cycle 1 day 1.

Looked up from germline, CDR1 is SGHAT and CDR2 is FQNNGV. V lost 3 bases, J lost 5 bases, and 4 bases stayed unmatched. The CDR3 runs 16 residues. The time point denotes: before trial treatment. Both TCRalpha and TCRbeta chains were reverse transcribed with V-gene-specific primers. Using a constant-region primer together with a V-primer adapter, TCRs were subjected to roughly 18 PCR cycles of amplification. From the reads, TCRdb called clonotypes with MiXCR, one entry per CDR3 protein. The profile covers fewer than 90,000 distinct CDR3 sequences, with 31% appearing a single time and around 10% taken by the ten largest.

The sample here was PBMCs, taken before treatment. The chain employs TRBV11-2 and TRBJ2-1; the match to TRBD2 covers 13 bases. This TCR derives from a female donor with ovarian cancer. The CDR3 protein is CASSLGLAGLNNEQFF. In DNA, the CDR3 is TGTGCCAGCAGCTTGGGACTAGCGGGACTCAACAATGAGCAGTTCTTC.